The T cell receptor (beta chain) described here comes from a study of blood T cell repertoires in COVID-19. About the research overall: Italy, Spain and the United States were the sources of the convalescent and acute COVID-19 samples.

Details on this clone: The sample carries other DNA sequences with the same CDR3.

Original methodology: Cell counts per sample came from amplifying reference gene primers. Libraries were prepared by immunoSEQ multiplex PCR; TCRdb keeps only in-frame clonotypes and omits some of them. V, J and clone size are taken as reported in that table, and D and trimming were inferred from the DNA itself. The sample contains 200,000 to 300,000 clones, roughly 87% of which appear only once. The CDR3 length is 12 residues. Germline trimming cut 3 bases from V and 6 bases from J; bases unmatched to any gene: 0. The rearrangement joins TRBV12-3 or TRBV12-4 to TRBJ2-3; 7 bases map to TRBD2. The specimen sequenced was peripheral blood. This TCR was recovered from a man aged 55 to 69 who had recovered from COVID-19. CDR3 sequence: CASSLGGDTQYF. Here the CDR3 DNA reads TGTGCCAGCAGTTTGGGGGGGGATACGCAGTATTTT.